The 8 T cell receptor beta chains presented below share a single source sample, sequenced in a study of monozygotic twins with inflammatory bowel disease. TCRdb reanalyzed the 5' RACE reads, giving one entry per CDR3 protein sequence and no DNA. The sample features 300,000 to 350,000 distinct CDR3 sequences, with 2% to 2.5% in its top ten. The sequenced material came from blood. These receptors were taken from a human donor with ulcerative colitis or Crohn's disease, or a healthy co-twin of an affected twin (not recorded which).

The rearrangement joins TRBV27 to TRBJ1-2. CDR1 is MNHEY, CDR2 SMNVEV, per germline (reference sequence). The CDR3 has 13 amino acids. The chain's CDR3 is CASKGTPNYGYTF.

The gene calls are TRBV12-5 and TRBJ1-1. Germline CDR1 is LGHNT and CDR2 is FRNRAP. This CDR3 has 13 amino acids. CDR3 sequence: CASGLVGFGGAFF.

The CDR3 reads CASSPQPGELFF. This rearrangement joins TRBV11-2 to TRBJ2-2. The CDR3 has 12 residues. The V gene's germline CDR1 is SGHAT and CDR2 FQNNGV.

The chain has TRBV6-5 and TRBJ1-2; TCRdb gives TRBD1 as the D gene, but with no DNA this cannot be confirmed. The CDR3 extends over 13 amino acids. Germline loops: CDR1 MNHEY, CDR2 SVGAGI. The CDR3 reads CASSTGAFGGYTF.

V usage is TRBV5-6 and J usage is TRBJ2-7; TCRdb picks TRBD1, but there is no DNA to check that call. Germline values: CDR1 SGHDT, CDR2 YYEEEE. This CDR3 has 15 residues. CDR3 loop: CASSLAQRQRREQYF.

The chain has TRBV3-1 and TRBJ1-3. The CDR3 sequence is 13 residues long. Germline-derived CDR1 and CDR2 are LGHDT and YNNKEL (reference sequence). CDR3 loop: CASSQRSGNTIYF.

The rearrangement uses TRBV28 and TRBJ1-5. Germline V gene lookup returns CDR1 MDHEN and CDR2 SYDVKM. The CDR3 runs to 15 residues. CDR3 sequence: CASRGQMYSNQPQHF. Based on the CDR3 plus reference TRBV28 and TRBJ1-5, the full variable domain is DVKVTQSSRYLVKRTGEKVFLECVQDMDHENMFWYRQDPGLGLRLIYFSYDVKMKEKGDIPEGYSVSREKKERFSLILESASTNQTSMYLCASRGQMYSNQPQHFGDGTRLSIL.

The CDR3: CASSQFQEQYF. The chain carries TRBV18 and TRBJ2-7. This CDR3 region has 11 residues. Per germline, CDR1 KGHSH and CDR2 LQKENI.